Listed here are 32 T cell receptor beta chains from one sample, sequenced in a study of blood T cells in healthy people across ages. The use of a sample-barcoded 5' primer and a J-beta primer mix characterized a second PCR of roughly 6 to 11 cycles. MiXCR, applied by TCRdb to the 5' RACE reads, yields one record per CDR3 protein. The sample gives approximately 880,000 distinct CDR3 sequences, 40% to 60% of which show up once; 13% is in the top ten. The sample was blood. All receptors derive from a man aged 25-45 years in good health.

This clonotype was picked up a small number of times. Given a much more abundant clone one base away, this may be a read error. The chain links TRBV20-1 to TRBJ2-5, with D unclear. The V and J ends lost 5 bases and 11 bases respectively, with 15 bases between them. CDR3 length: 11 residues. The germline V gene encodes CDR1 DFQATT and CDR2 SNEGSKA (reference sequence). Written as DNA, the CDR3 is TGCAGTGCTCTAGGATACAATGAGCAGTACTTC. Its translation: CSALGYNEQYF.

This clonotype came up a few times. The genes are TRBV4-2 and TRBJ2-1; TRBD2 is a possible D gene (7 bases). Germline V gene data show CDR1 as LGHNA and CDR2 as YNFKEQ. The V and J ends lost 0 bases and 6 bases respectively, with 18 bases between them. The CDR3 is 17 amino acids. CDR3 residues: CASSQDLERRGGNEQFF. CDR3 bases: TGTGCCAGCAGCCAAGATCTTGAGCGTAGGGGGGGCAATGAGCAGTTCTTC.

This clonotype came up a few times. The junction differs from germline at one of its ends, possibly a read error. The V and J genes are TRBV7-7 and TRBJ2-5; 10 nucleotides match TRBD1. CDR1 SSHAT and CDR2 FNYEAQ come from the germline V gene (reference sequence). The CDR3 consists of 15 residues. The CDR3 here is CASSRIGQGEETQYF. The CDR3 DNA reads as TGTGCTAGCAGCCGGATCGGACAGGGGGAAGAGACCCAGTACTTC.

The rearrangement links TRBV9 to TRBJ2-5; TRBD1 might be the D (5 bases). Germline lookup yields CDR1 SGDLS and CDR2 YYNGEE. This CDR3 has 13 residues. V was clipped by 0 bases and J by 5 bases, with 8 bases between them. Here the CDR3 DNA reads TGTGCCAGCAGCGTAGCAGGGTTGGAGACCCAGTACTTC. Translating it yields CASSVAGLETQYF. Complete variable domain (other parts from reference TRBV9 and TRBJ2-5): DSGVTQTPKHLITATGQRVTLRCSPRSGDLSVYWYQQSLDQGLQFLIQYYNGEERAKGNILERFSAQQFPDLHSELNLSSLELGDSALYFCASSVAGLETQYFGPGTRLLVL.

The rearrangement joins TRBV6-2 or TRBV6-3 to TRBJ1-1; 8 bases line up with TRBD1. The CDR3 spans 15 residues. Trimming cost V 4 bases and J 5 bases; bases outside gene matches: 9. Germline assignment: CDR1 MNHEY and CDR2 SVGEGT. In DNA form, the CDR3 reads TGTGCCAGCAGTTCCCACAGGGGGAGGGATACTGAAGCTTTCTTT. Translated: CASSSHRGRDTEAFF.

This clonotype showed up just a few times. V and J are TRBV6-5 and TRBJ1-2, with a possible D match to TRBD1 (6 bases). The CDR3 is 16 amino acids. Germline values: CDR1 MNHEY, CDR2 SVGAGI. Trimming pared 2 bases from V and 4 bases from J, leaving 17 bases between. The DNA for the CDR3 is TGTGCCAGCAGTTACCAGTCTGAGGACAGAGGCTATGGCTACACCTTC. It encodes CASSYQSEDRGYGYTF.

V and J are TRBV5-6 and TRBJ1-4; maybe TRBD1 (6 bases). V was clipped by 0 bases and J by 5 bases, with 11 bases between them. The CDR3 sequence is 15 residues long. The germline gives CDR1 SGHDT, CDR2 YYEEEE. The CDR3 spells CASSLVGQGNEKLFF. In DNA, the CDR3 is TGTGCCAGCAGCTTGGTGGGGCAGGGGAATGAAAAACTGTTTTTT.

The chain employs TRBV27 and TRBJ2-5; 7 positions agree with TRBD1. Germline assignment: CDR1 MNHEY and CDR2 SMNVEV (reference sequence). V gave up 5 bases and J gave up 2 bases; unmatched junction bases: 8. The CDR3 sequence is 15 residues long. CDR3 in amino acids: CASSETGRAQETQYF. CDR3 DNA: TGTGCCAGCAGTGAGACAGGGCGGGCTCAAGAGACCCAGTACTTC.

The rearrangement uses TRBV6-1 and TRBJ1-1; 7 bases map to TRBD1. V shed 4 bases, J shed 1 base, and the junction held 9 bases outside the gene matches. CDR1 and CDR2 (germline): MNHNS, SASEGT. This CDR3 is built from 16 residues. CDR3 sequence reads: CASSVREGAGNTEAFF. Written as DNA, the CDR3 is TGTGCCAGCAGTGTTCGGGAGGGGGCCGGGAACACTGAAGCTTTCTTT.

This chain links TRBV5-1 with TRBJ2-7, with 7 bases fitting TRBD1. Germline V gives CDR1 SGHRS, CDR2 YFSETQ. The CDR3 runs to 14 residues. The V segment lost 7 bases and the J segment 3 bases; nucleotides outside the gene matches: 10. The chain's CDR3 is CASGSTGTDYEQYF. Written as DNA, the CDR3 is TGCGCCAGCGGTTCTACCGGGACAGACTACGAGCAGTACTTC.

J is TRBJ2-5 and V is TRBV4-2, with TRBD2 matching 8 bases. This CDR3 is built from 18 residues. CDR1 is LGHNA, CDR2 YNFKEQ, per germline. Unmatched junction bases numbered 10, after V lost 1 base and J lost 0 bases. The DNA of the CDR3 is TGTGCCAGCAGCCAAGGTGCGGGACTAGTGCCGGACCAAGAGACCCAGTACTTC. It yields the protein CASSQGAGLVPDQETQYF.

This clonotype was counted a few times. The V call is TRBV6-4, the J call TRBJ2-7, with unresolved D. Germline V gene lookup returns CDR1 MRHNA and CDR2 SNTAGT. V was cut by 1 base and J by 7 bases, with 11 bases left in between. The CDR3 totals 13 residues. CDR3 sequence: CASSDYQMGEQYF. CDR3 in DNA: TGTGCCAGCAGTGACTACCAGATGGGGGAGCAGTACTTC.

Points on this clonotype: With a much larger clone just one base away, this may be a read error. The J gene is TRBJ2-3, the V gene TRBV6-1; D is uncertain. Germline CDR1 MNHNS, CDR2 SASEGT. CDR3 length equals 12 residues. CDR3: CASSENTATQYF. The CDR3 DNA reads TGTGCCAGCAGTGAGAACACAGCTACGCAGTATTTT.

There are a few counts of this clonotype. This chain connects TRBV11-3 to TRBJ2-2; 9 bases are shared with TRBD1. Germline CDR1 SGHNT, CDR2 YENEEA. After removal of 4 bases from V and 3 bases from J, the junction contained 6 bases not matched to a gene. The CDR3 spans 16 residues. CDR3 nucleotide sequence: TGTGCCAGCAGCTCGTGGGGACAGGGAGACACCGGGGAGCTGTTTTTT. It encodes CASSSWGQGDTGELFF.

This clonotype has more than one count but fewer than ten. The chain couples TRBV18 to TRBJ1-5, with 7 bases identical to TRBD1. CDR1 and CDR2 (germline): KGHSH, LQKENI. The CDR3 runs 17 residues. V shed 6 bases and J 3 bases; nucleotides not matched to a gene: 14. DNA of the CDR3: TGTGCCAGCTCCAAAACTCTTCGGGACAGCTACAATCAGCCCCAGCATTTT. It is translated as CASSKTLRDSYNQPQHF.

This clonotype occurred a few times. The chain recombines TRBV20-1 with TRBJ1-1; D unresolved. The CDR3 is 15 amino acids. Trimming pared 6 bases from V and 4 bases from J, leaving 21 bases between. Germline V gene sequence: CDR1 DFQATT, CDR2 SNEGSKA (reference sequence). The CDR3 DNA is TGCAGTGCCCAGAGAAATATGGGGAGGACCACTGAAGCTTTCTTT. Encoded protein: CSAQRNMGRTTEAFF.

This chain uses TRBV20-1 with TRBJ2-5, with 7 bases identical to TRBD2. Germline values: CDR1 DFQATT, CDR2 SNEGSKA (reference sequence). V trimming: 1 base; J trimming: 2 bases; junction bases outside the gene matches: 7. This CDR3 comprises 15 residues. The CDR3 sequence: CSARVPSGLQETQYF. The CDR3 DNA reads TGCAGTGCTAGAGTGCCTAGCGGACTACAAGAGACCCAGTACTTC.

The chain recombines TRBV6-1 with TRBJ2-1; 9 positions agree with TRBD1. Germline V gene lookup returns CDR1 MNHNS and CDR2 SASEGT. CDR3 length equals 15 residues. V shed 6 bases and J 8 bases; nucleotides not matched to a gene: 11. For the CDR3, the DNA is TGTGCCAGCAGCCGACCGGGACAGGGAACCGATGAGCAGTTCTTC. Protein sequence: CASSRPGQGTDEQFF.

The V gene is TRBV9, the J gene TRBJ2-7, with D possibly being TRBD1 or TRBD2 (5 bases each). There are 15 residues in the CDR3. Germline V CDR1 and CDR2: SGDLS, YYNGEE. Deletions cut 5 bases from V and 3 bases from J, with 18 bases between. The chain's CDR3 is CASSLVDGAGYEQYF. The DNA of the CDR3 is TGTGCCAGCAGTCTTGTCGACGGGGCGGGCTACGAGCAGTACTTC. Complete variable domain (other parts from reference TRBV9 and TRBJ2-7): DSGVTQTPKHLITATGQRVTLRCSPRSGDLSVYWYQQSLDQGLQFLIQYYNGEERAKGNILERFSAQQFPDLHSELNLSSLELGDSALYFCASSLVDGAGYEQYFGPGTRLTVT.

V is TRBV6-4 and J is TRBJ1-2; 11 positions agree with TRBD1. This CDR3 has 15 amino acids. Trimming at V came to 0 bases and at J to 8 bases, leaving 5 bases not matched to a gene. Per the germline V gene, CDR1 is MRHNA and CDR2 is SNTAGT. DNA of the CDR3: TGTGCCAGCAGTGACTCAGAGGGACAGGGGGAAGGCTACACCTTC. Its protein product is CASSDSEGQGEGYTF.

This chain uses TRBV4-1 with TRBJ2-3, with D hard to call. The CDR3 extends over 11 amino acids. CDR1 MGHRA and CDR2 YSYEKL come from the germline V gene. V lost 10 bases to trimming and J lost 2 bases, with 7 bases between them. This CDR3 is CATSITDTQYF. The CDR3 coding sequence is TGCGCCACCTCCATCACAGATACGCAGTATTTT.

The V gene is TRBV3-1, the J gene TRBJ2-7; no reliable D call. This CDR3 region has 14 residues. The V gene's germline CDR1 is LGHDT and CDR2 YNNKEL (reference sequence). The V end lost 0 bases, the J end lost 2 bases, and 8 bases lay between the germline ends. Here the CDR3 DNA reads TGTGCCAGCAGCCAAGATAGAAGAGCCTACGAGCAGTACTTC. The encoded protein is CASSQDRRAYEQYF.

The chain links TRBV7-2 to TRBJ2-5; D is unclear. The CDR3 runs to 14 residues. V gave up 3 bases and J gave up 3 bases, with 11 bases separating them. CDR1 and CDR2 (germline): SGHTA, FQGNSA. The DNA for the CDR3 is TGTGCCAGCAGCTTTCAAGGGTTAGAAGAGACCCAGTACTTC. Amino acid sequence: CASSFQGLEETQYF. The entire variable domain, with the rest obtained from reference TRBV7-2 and TRBJ2-5, is as follows: GAGVSQSPSNKVTEKGKDVELRCDPISGHTALYWYRQSLGQGLEFLIYFQGNSAPDKSGLPSDRFSAERTGGSVSTLTIQRTQQEDSAVYLCASSFQGLEETQYFGPGTRLLVL.

The chain employs TRBV9 and TRBJ2-1; D gene ambiguous. CDR1 and CDR2 from the germline V gene are SGDLS and YYNGEE. The V gene lost 0 bases and the J gene lost 0 bases, with 13 bases spanning the gap. CDR3 size: 17 residues. CDR3 in DNA: TGTGCCAGCAGCGTAGCTAGTTCGTCGGGCTCCTACAATGAGCAGTTCTTC. Translating it yields CASSVASSSGSYNEQFF.

The J gene is TRBJ2-7, the V gene TRBV4-1, with 12 positions matching TRBD2. The end of the DNA is better explained by TRBJ2-5, so the J call may be wrong. Germline CDR1 and CDR2: MGHRA and YSYEKL. The CDR3 covers 15 residues. The CDR3 coding sequence is TGCGCCAGCAGCCTTCTAGCGGGGGGGGTGGAGACCCAGTACTTC. It specifies CASSLLAGGVETQYF.

The chain has TRBV6-6 and TRBJ2-5; D is perhaps TRBD2 (5 bases). Deletions cut 2 bases from V and 6 bases from J, with 13 bases between. Per germline, CDR1 MNHNY and CDR2 SVGAGI (reference sequence). The CDR3 contains 14 residues. The CDR3 region has the DNA TGTGCCAGCAGTTACGCGGACGGGGTGAAGACCCAGTACTTC. Translation: CASSYADGVKTQYF.

The rearrangement uses TRBV6-2 or TRBV6-3 and TRBJ2-1, with D hard to call. Trimming took off 5 bases at V and 5 bases at J, with 10 bases between the two ends. CDR1 is MNHEY, CDR2 SVGEGT, per germline. This CDR3 region has 13 residues. The CDR3 loop is CASSHAINNEQFF. For the CDR3, the DNA is TGTGCCAGCAGTCATGCCATAAACAATGAGCAGTTCTTC.

J is TRBJ2-2 and V is TRBV7-8; 8 nucleotides line up with TRBD2. This CDR3 comprises 16 residues. Losses at the gene ends were 5 bases for V and 6 bases for J; bases not matched to a gene: 11. Germline values: CDR1 SGHVS, CDR2 FQNEAQ. This CDR3 reads CASSKSSQRGSGELFF. The CDR3 nucleotides are TGTGCCAGCAGCAAATCGAGCCAGCGGGGGTCCGGGGAGCTGTTTTTT.

The chain employs TRBV29-1 and TRBJ2-1; TRBD2 matches 12 bases. The CDR3 spans 17 residues. The ends lost 7 bases at V and 0 bases at J; junction bases unmatched: 10. CDR1 is SQVTM, CDR2 ANQGSEA, per germline. The CDR3 protein is CSAQGTSGPSSYNEQFF. The CDR3 nucleotides read TGCAGCGCACAAGGGACTAGCGGGCCGAGCTCCTACAATGAGCAGTTCTTC.

This clonotype turned up a few times. Sequence at one end of the junction differs from germline and may be a read error. The chain uses TRBV6-6 and TRBJ2-7; D remains unclear. The CDR3 consists of 13 residues. In germline, CDR1 is MNHNY, CDR2 SVGAGI (reference sequence). The CDR3 nucleotides are TGTGCCAGCAGTCACTCAGAGTTCTACGAGCAGTACTTC. This sequence encodes CASSHSEFYEQYF.

The rearrangement joins TRBV6-2 or TRBV6-3 to TRBJ2-7; 8 positions agree with TRBD1. The CDR3 is 14 amino acids. J lost 7 bases, V lost 6 bases, and 11 bases had no gene match. Germline CDR1 reads MNHEY; CDR2 reads SVGEGT. CDR3 in amino acids: CASRGQGGMGEQYF. The DNA for the CDR3 is TGTGCCAGCAGAGGACAGGGCGGAATGGGAGAGCAGTACTTC.

The chain employs TRBV29-1 and TRBJ1-4; D gene uncertain. Germline loops: CDR1 SQVTM, CDR2 ANQGSEA. The CDR3 covers 11 residues. Trimming stripped 5 bases from V and 2 bases from J, with 3 bases between. CDR3 sequence reads: CSVRTNEKLFF. The CDR3 bases are TGCAGCGTTAGGACTAATGAAAAACTGTTTTTT.